This T cell receptor (beta chain) is drawn from a study of blood T cell repertoires in COVID-19. Deletions cut 8 bases from V and 8 bases from J, with 12 bases between. This CDR3 has 11 amino acids. Germline V CDR1 and CDR2: WSHSY, SAAADI. This clone was detected a few times. Enrollees, roughly 18 to 89 years old, lived in 24 US areas. Sequencing used immunoSEQ multiplex PCR; TCRdb keeps in-frame clones, though not all of them. This sample yields about 280,000 clones, of which around nine tenths are seen a single time; approximately 6% belongs to the top ten. This chain links TRBV10-2 with TRBJ1-1; D is uncertain. What was sequenced was PBMCs or T cells enriched from blood (not recorded which). The source of this sequence is a woman aged 35 to 49 who had recovered from COVID-19. The CDR3 bases are TGCGCCAGCGGAGCGGCTCCAGAAGCTTTCTTT. Its protein product is CASGAAPEAFF.